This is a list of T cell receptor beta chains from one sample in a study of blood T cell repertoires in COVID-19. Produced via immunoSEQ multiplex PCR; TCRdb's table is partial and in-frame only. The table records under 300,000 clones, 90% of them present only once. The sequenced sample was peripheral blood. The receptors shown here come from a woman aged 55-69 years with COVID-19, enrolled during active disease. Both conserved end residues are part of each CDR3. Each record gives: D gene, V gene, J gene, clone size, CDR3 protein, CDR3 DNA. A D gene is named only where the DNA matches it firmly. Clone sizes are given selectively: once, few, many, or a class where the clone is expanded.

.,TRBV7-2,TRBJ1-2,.,CASSPGSGYGYTF,TGTGCCAGCAGCCCAGGTTCCGGCTATGGCTACACCTTC
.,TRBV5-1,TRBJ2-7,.,CASSLGGPTNEQYF,TGCGCCAGCAGCTTGGGAGGGCCCACCAACGAGCAGTACTTC
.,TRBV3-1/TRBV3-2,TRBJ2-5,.,CASSQEGGAQYQETQYF,TGTGCCAGCAGCCAAGAAGGGGGGGCACAGTACCAAGAGACCCAGTACTTC
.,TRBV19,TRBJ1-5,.,CASSIGVQPQHF,TGTGCCAGTAGTATCGGGGTTCAGCCCCAGCATTTT
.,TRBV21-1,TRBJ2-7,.,CASSEPGGLDEQYF,TGTGCCAGCAGCGAGCCCGGGGGGCTCGACGAGCAGTACTTC
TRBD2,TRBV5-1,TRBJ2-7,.,CASSREGQFHYEQYF,TGCGCCAGCAGCAGGGAGGGCCAGTTTCACTACGAGCAGTACTTC
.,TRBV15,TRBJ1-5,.,CATSRGQVLSDQPQHF,TGTGCCACCAGCAGAGGACAGGTTCTTAGTGATCAGCCCCAGCATTTT
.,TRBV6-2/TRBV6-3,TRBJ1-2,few,CASSLTGLDGYTF,TGTGCCAGCAGCCTCACAGGGCTCGATGGCTACACCTTC
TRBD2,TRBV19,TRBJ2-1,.,CASSTFSTSGAYNEQFF,TGTGCCAGTAGTACCTTCTCGACTAGCGGGGCCTACAATGAGCAGTTCTTC
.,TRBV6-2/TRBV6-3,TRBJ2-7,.,CASSYDSRSSYEQYF,TGTGCCAGCAGTTACGACAGTAGGAGCTCCTACGAGCAGTACTTC
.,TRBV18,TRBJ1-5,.,CASSPEGGMSNQPQHF,TGTGCCAGCTCACCGGAGGGGGGGATGAGTAATCAGCCCCAGCATTTT
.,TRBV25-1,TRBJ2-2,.,CASSDGQANTGELFF,TGTGCCAGCAGTGATGGACAAGCGAACACCGGGGAGCTGTTTTTT
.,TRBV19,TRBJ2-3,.,CASSRYSTDTQYF,TGTGCCAGTAGTAGGTACTCCACAGATACGCAGTATTTT
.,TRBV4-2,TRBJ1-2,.,CASSPFTGMDGYTF,TGTGCCAGCAGCCCATTCACAGGGATGGATGGCTACACCTTC
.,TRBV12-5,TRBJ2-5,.,CASGLGLDNQETQYF,TGTGCTAGTGGTTTGGGCCTGGACAATCAAGAGACCCAGTACTTC
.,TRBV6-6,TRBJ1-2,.,CASSYSPSFYGYTF,TGTGCCAGCAGTTACTCGCCGAGTTTCTATGGCTACACCTTC
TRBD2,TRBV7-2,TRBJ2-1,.,CASSERGPGANEQFF,TGTGCCAGCAGCGAGCGGGGGCCAGGGGCCAATGAGCAGTTCTTC
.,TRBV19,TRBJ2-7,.,CASSIGSGSTYEQYF,TGTGCCAGTAGTATTGGGTCAGGGTCCACCTACGAGCAGTACTTC
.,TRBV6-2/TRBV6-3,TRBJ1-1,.,CASSYKGGGLNTEAFF,TGTGCCAGCAGTTACAAAGGAGGCGGGTTGAACACTGAAGCTTTCTTT
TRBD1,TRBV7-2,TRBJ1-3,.,CASSPRTGGSSGNTIYF,TGTGCCAGCAGCCCGCGGACAGGGGGATCCTCTGGAAACACCATATATTTT
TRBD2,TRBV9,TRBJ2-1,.,CASSVAQRGVSEQFF,TGTGCCAGCAGCGTAGCGCAGCGGGGGGTATCTGAGCAGTTCTTC
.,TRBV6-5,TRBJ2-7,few,CASTGSYEQYF,TGTGCCAGCACAGGGTCCTACGAGCAGTACTTC
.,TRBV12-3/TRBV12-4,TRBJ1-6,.,CASSASVFSPLHF,TGTGCCAGCAGTGCCTCGGTTTTTTCACCCCTCCACTTT
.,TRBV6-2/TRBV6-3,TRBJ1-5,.,CASSYSGGRAFNQPQHF,TGTGCCAGCAGTTACTCCGGGGGGAGAGCCTTCAATCAGCCCCAGCATTTT
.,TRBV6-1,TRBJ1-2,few,CASSEPQVGYGYTF,TGTGCCAGCAGTGAACCACAGGTCGGCTATGGCTACACCTTC
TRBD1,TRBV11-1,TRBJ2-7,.,CAATGRRVNEQYF,TGTGCCGCGACAGGGAGACGCGTGAACGAGCAGTACTTC
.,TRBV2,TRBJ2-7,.,CASREYEQYF,TGTGCCAGCAGGGAGTACGAGCAGTACTTC
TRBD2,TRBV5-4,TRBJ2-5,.,CASSLGGLAGEETQYF,TGTGCCAGCAGCTTGGGGGGACTAGCGGGGGAAGAGACCCAGTACTTC
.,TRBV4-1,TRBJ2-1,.,CASSLGPTSTTYNEQFF,TGCGCCAGCAGCCTTGGCCCCACATCAACCACCTACAATGAGCAGTTCTTC
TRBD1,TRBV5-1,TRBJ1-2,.,CASSGPGGGYTF,TGCGCCAGCAGCGGCCCAGGGGGTGGCTACACCTTC
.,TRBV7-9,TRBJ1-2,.,CASSSNRAGGYTF,TGTGCCAGCAGCTCCAACAGGGCCGGTGGCTACACCTTC
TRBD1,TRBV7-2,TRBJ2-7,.,CASSPQTGSYEQYF,TGTGCCAGCAGCCCCCAGACAGGGTCCTACGAGCAGTACTTC
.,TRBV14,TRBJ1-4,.,CASSQDPPLLGEKLFF,TGTGCCAGCAGCCAAGACCCCCCCCTACTAGGCGAAAAACTGTTTTTT
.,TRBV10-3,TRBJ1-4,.,CAISEGADEKLFF,TGTGCCATCAGTGAGGGGGCGGATGAAAAACTGTTTTTT
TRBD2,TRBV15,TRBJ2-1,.,CATSREGLAGGHEQFF,TGTGCCACCAGCAGAGAGGGACTAGCGGGGGGGCATGAGCAGTTCTTC
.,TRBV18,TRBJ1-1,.,CASSSSVTNTEAFF,TGTGCCAGCTCATCATCGGTTACGAACACTGAAGCTTTCTTT